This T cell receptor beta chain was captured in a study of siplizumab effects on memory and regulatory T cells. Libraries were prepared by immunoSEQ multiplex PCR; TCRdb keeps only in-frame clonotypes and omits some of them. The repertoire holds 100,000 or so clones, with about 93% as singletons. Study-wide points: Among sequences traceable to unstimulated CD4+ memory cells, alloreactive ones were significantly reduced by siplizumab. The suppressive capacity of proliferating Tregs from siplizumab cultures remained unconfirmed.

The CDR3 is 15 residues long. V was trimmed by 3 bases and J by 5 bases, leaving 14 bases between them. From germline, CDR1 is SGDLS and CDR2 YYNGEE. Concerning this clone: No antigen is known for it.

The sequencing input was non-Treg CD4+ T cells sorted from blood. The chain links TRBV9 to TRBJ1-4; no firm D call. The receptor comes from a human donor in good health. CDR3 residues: CASSGQGGENEKLFF. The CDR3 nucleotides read TGTGCCAGCAGCGGACAAGGTGGGGAAAATGAAAAACTGTTTTTT.